This T cell receptor (beta chain) was sequenced for a study of T cells in Graves' hyperthyroidism and ophthalmopathy. There were TCR beta CDR3 regions amplified from RNA transcripts. Researchers ran a first-round RT-PCR on the TCR CDR3 using the HTBI primer set. TCRdb independently ran MiXCR on the multiplex PCR reads; one entry per CDR3 protein. The sample holds 340,000 or so distinct CDR3 sequences; around a sixth are singletons and the top ten take about 49%. The CDR3 spans 14 residues. Trimming cost V 6 bases and J 7 bases, with 16 bases left between them. Per germline, CDR1 MDHEN and CDR2 SYDVKM.

The chain is built from TRBV28 and TRBJ1-3; D perhaps matches TRBD1 (5 bases). The sequencing input was blood. The receptor was derived from a woman aged 50 to 60 with Graves' hyperthyroidism. CDR3 protein: CASSLPGLRNTIYF. In DNA form, the CDR3 reads TGTGCCAGCAGCCTTCCAGGGTTGAGGAACACCATATATTTT. The variable domain in full, with the rest retrieved from reference TRBV28 and TRBJ1-3, is DVKVTQSSRYLVKRTGEKVFLECVQDMDHENMFWYRQDPGLGLRLIYFSYDVKMKEKGDIPEGYSVSREKKERFSLILESASTNQTSMYLCASSLPGLRNTIYFGEGSWLTVV.